This paragraph reports one TCR beta chain. Antigen unknown. Produced via immunoSEQ multiplex PCR; TCRdb's table is partial and in-frame only. This table has some 250,000 clones, around 91% appearing once. This specimen belongs to a study of cytomegalovirus exposure and HLA in healthy donors. Study-wide results and caveats: Most TCR sequences were seen very rarely across donors, but some public TCRs occurred in many. In vitro work confirmed that a few CMV-associated chains recognize CMV antigens. It was found in a later analysis that first-cohort TCR clusters tended to co-occur in the 120 validation repertoires.

The CDR3 has 16 residues. From germline, CDR1 is SGHTA and CDR2 FQGNSA. V lost 1 base and J 2 bases, leaving 15 bases between the germline ends. Sample: PBMCs. This receptor was taken from a woman aged 30 to 39 in good health and CMV-seronegative. This chain links TRBV7-2 with TRBJ2-7; D ambiguous. This chain's CDR3 is CASSLEGAVVTYEQYF. CDR3 coding DNA: TGTGCCAGCAGCTTAGAAGGCGCAGTTGTTACCTACGAGCAGTACTTC.